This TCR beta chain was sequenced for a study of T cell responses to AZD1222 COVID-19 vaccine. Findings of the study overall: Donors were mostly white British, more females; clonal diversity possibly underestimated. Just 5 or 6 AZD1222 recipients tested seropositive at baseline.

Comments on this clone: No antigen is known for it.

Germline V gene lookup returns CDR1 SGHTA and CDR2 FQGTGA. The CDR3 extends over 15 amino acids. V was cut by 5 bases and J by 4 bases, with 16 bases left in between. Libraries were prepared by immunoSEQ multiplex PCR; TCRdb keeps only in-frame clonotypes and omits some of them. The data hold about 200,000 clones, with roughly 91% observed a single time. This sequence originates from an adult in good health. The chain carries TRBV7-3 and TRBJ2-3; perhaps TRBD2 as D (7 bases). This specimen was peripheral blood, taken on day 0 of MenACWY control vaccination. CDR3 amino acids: CASSPSLGGADTQYF. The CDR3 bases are TGTGCCAGCAGCCCGTCGTTAGGGGGGGCAGATACGCAGTATTTT.